The rows below give T cell receptor beta chains drawn from one sample of a study of cytomegalovirus exposure and HLA in healthy donors. This table comes from immunoSEQ multiplex PCR, and its TCRdb copy is limited to in-frame clones, with some not included. The sample includes about 150,000 clones, roughly 77% seen only once; the top ten take 1%. The material sequenced was PBMCs. Source of these receptors: a woman aged 50 to 60 in good health and CMV-seropositive. CDR3s include the opening cysteine and the closing phenylalanine or tryptophan. D genes are given only for firm matches. Clone size is stated in some rows and not others, as once, few, many or a class when expanded.

TGTGCCAGCAGCTTAGTCGGGACTAGCGGGGCCTACAATGAGCAGTTCTTC	CASSLVGTSGAYNEQFF	-	17	TRBV11-3	TRBJ2-1	TRBD2
TGTGCCAGCAAGGTTTTGTGGACTAGCGGAACTTCGGAGACCCAGTACTTC	CASKVLWTSGTSETQYF	once	17	TRBV7-8	TRBJ2-5	TRBD2
TGTGCCAGCAGCGCCCACAGGGGTGAAGCTTTCTTT	CASSAHRGEAFF	-	12	TRBV11-2	TRBJ1-1	TRBD1
TGTGCCAGTAGTTTTCCGGGAGGAGAAAAACTGTTTTTT	CASSFPGGEKLFF	-	13	TRBV19	TRBJ1-4	-
TGTGCCAGCAGTGAAGCTCTGTCAGGGTTTTATGGCTACACCTTC	CASSEALSGFYGYTF	once	15	TRBV6-1	TRBJ1-2	-
TGTGCCAGCAGCTTAGTAGGGTTAGCGAGAGCCTACAATGAGCAGTTCTTC	CASSLVGLARAYNEQFF	-	17	TRBV7-2	TRBJ2-1	-
TGTGCCAGCAGCGTAGGGGGGGGACTCCCGGCAGATACGCAGTATTTT	CASSVGGGLPADTQYF	-	16	TRBV9	TRBJ2-3	TRBD2
TGTGCCAGCAGTGAAGGGTCTTTAACAGGGGATGGCTACACCTTC	CASSEGSLTGDGYTF	once	15	TRBV6-1	TRBJ1-2	TRBD1
TGCGCCAGCAGCCAAGGGAGGACGGGGGGATTCTATGGCTACACCTTC	CASSQGRTGGFYGYTF	-	16	TRBV4-3	TRBJ1-2	-
TGTGCCAGCAGCCCAGAGGGACTATTCCACGAGCAGTACTTC	CASSPEGLFHEQYF	once	14	TRBV9	TRBJ2-7	TRBD2
TGTGCCACCAGCATTCGACAGGGTCAAGATACGCAGTATTTT	CATSIRQGQDTQYF	-	14	TRBV15	TRBJ2-3	TRBD1